The 28 T cell receptor beta chains below were found in one sample sequenced in a study of T cells in Graves' hyperthyroidism and ophthalmopathy. RNA transcripts yielded amplified TCR beta CDR3 regions. When the TCR CDR3 underwent first-round RT-PCR, the HTBI primer set was used. TCRdb called the multiplex PCR reads again in MiXCR, with one record for every CDR3 protein. The sample has about 500,000 distinct CDR3 sequences, around 15% seen once. The sequenced sample consisted of blood. These receptors all come from a woman aged 18-35 years with Graves' hyperthyroidism.

Ten or more counts support this clonotype. The CDR3 does not end in the conserved phenylalanine or tryptophan, so this is likely a read error. The chain uses TRBV11-2 and TRBJ1-2; 10 bases fit TRBD1. The ends lost 10 bases at V and 2 bases at J; junction bases unmatched: 13. CDR3 size: 16 residues. The germline CDR1 and CDR2 sequences are SGHAT and FQNNGV. The chain's CDR3 is CATAPGQGMTNYGYTL. CDR3 bases: TGTGCCACAGCTCCGGGACAGGGGATGACCAACTATGGCTACACCCTC.

This clonotype was observed many times. This chain uses TRBV6-1 with TRBJ1-1, with TRBD1 matching over 9 bases. Germline CDR1 MNHNS, CDR2 SASEGT. V lost 7 bases to trimming and J lost 7 bases; unmatched junction nucleotides: 7. The CDR3 sequence is 13 residues long. The CDR3 reads CASNSGTGIEAFF. The CDR3 coding sequence is TGTGCCAGCAACTCCGGGACAGGGATTGAAGCTTTCTTT.

V and J are TRBV3-1 and TRBJ1-5; D unclear. The V end lost 0 bases, the J end lost 0 bases, and 6 bases lay between the germline ends. This CDR3 has 15 residues. CDR1 is LGHDT and CDR2 is YNNKEL in the germline V gene (reference sequence). The CDR3 nucleotides are TGTGCCAGCAGCCAAGACAGAAATAGCAATCAGCCCCAGCATTTT. Its translation: CASSQDRNSNQPQHF. The full variable domain, rest sourced from reference TRBV3-1 and TRBJ1-5, is DTAVSQTPKYLVTQMGNDKSIKCEQNLGHDTMYWYKQDSKKFLKIMFSYNNKELIINETVPNRFSPKSPDKAHLNLHINSLELGDSAVYFCASSQDRNSNQPQHFGDGTRLSIL.

The V call is TRBV27, the J call TRBJ1-2; D is perhaps TRBD1 (5 bases). Germline loops: CDR1 MNHEY, CDR2 SMNVEV (reference sequence). With 2 bases removed from V and 5 bases from J, the gap between germline ends came to 18 bases. The CDR3 extends over 16 amino acids. The CDR3 loop reads CASSLKKRDPFYGYTF. CDR3 nucleotides: TGTGCCAGCAGTTTAAAGAAGAGGGACCCCTTTTATGGCTACACCTTC.

This clonotype was seen only a few times. CDR3 region: CSVGQGAEAFF. The CDR3 nucleotides read TGCAGCGTTGGGCAGGGCGCTGAAGCTTTCTTT. This chain links TRBV29-1 with TRBJ1-1; perhaps TRBD1 as D (5 bases). Trimming removed 4 bases from V and 6 bases from J, with 9 bases in between. Germline values: CDR1 SQVTM, CDR2 ANQGSEA. CDR3 length: 11 amino acids.

Ten or more counts support this clonotype. This rearrangement joins TRBV2 to TRBJ2-1, with 9 bases matching TRBD2. CDR1 and CDR2 from the germline V gene are SNHLY and FYNNEI. V shed 11 bases, J shed 5 bases, and the junction held 10 bases outside the gene matches. The length of the CDR3 is 14 residues. The CDR3 region is CAGTEAGGDNEQFF. In DNA form, the CDR3 reads TGTGCCGGGACCGAGGCGGGAGGGGACAATGAGCAGTTCTTC.

The chain has TRBV18 and TRBJ1-2, with TRBD1 identical over 7 bases. Germline CDR1 is KGHSH and CDR2 is LQKENI. The CDR3 extends over 14 amino acids. V trimming: 4 bases; J trimming: 3 bases; junction bases outside the gene matches: 5. In DNA, the CDR3 is TGTGCCAGCTCACGGGACAGTCTCGACTATGGCTACACCTTC. Translated: CASSRDSLDYGYTF.

In regard to this clonotype: A read error is possible here, since a much larger clone lies one base away. The CDR3 carries no conserved terminal phenylalanine or tryptophan, so it likely arises from a read error. The J gene is TRBJ2-7, the V gene TRBV20-1; 8 nucleotides align to TRBD1. J was trimmed by 3 bases and V by 3 bases; bases with no gene match: 7. The CDR3 loop spans 14 amino acids. Germline V gene sequence: CDR1 DFQATT, CDR2 SNEGSKA (reference sequence). The CDR3 DNA is TGCAGTGCTAGGTCCTCGGGACAGGTCTACGAGCAGTACCTC. Translated, it gives CSARSSGQVYEQYL.

Many counts were recorded for this clonotype. This chain connects TRBV2 to TRBJ1-5, with D tentatively TRBD1 (6 bases). Germline CDR1 and CDR2: SNHLY and FYNNEI. CDR3 length: 14 residues. V was pared by 6 bases and J by 6 bases, with 15 bases between. The CDR3 spells CASRSSTGPQPQHF. The CDR3 nucleotides read TGTGCCAGCAGATCCTCGACAGGACCTCAGCCCCAGCATTTT. Full variable domain (missing parts from reference TRBV2 and TRBJ1-5): EPEVTQTPSHQVTQMGQEVILRCVPISNHLYFYWYRQILGQKVEFLVSFYNNEISEKSEIFDDQFSVERPDGSNFTLKIRSTKLEDSAMYFCASRSSTGPQPQHFGDGTRLSIL.

This clonotype was observed at least ten times. The V and J genes are TRBV2 and TRBJ2-2, with 14 bases fitting TRBD2. The CDR3 covers 16 residues. CDR1 is SNHLY and CDR2 is FYNNEI in the germline V gene. The ends lost 6 bases at V and 7 bases at J; junction bases unmatched: 7. The CDR3 loop is CASRKGLAGVGGELFF. Written as DNA, the CDR3 is TGTGCCAGCAGGAAGGGACTAGCGGGAGTAGGCGGGGAGCTGTTTTTT. Full variable domain (rest looked up from reference TRBV2 and TRBJ2-2): EPEVTQTPSHQVTQMGQEVILRCVPISNHLYFYWYRQILGQKVEFLVSFYNNEISEKSEIFDDQFSVERPDGSNFTLKIRSTKLEDSAMYFCASRKGLAGVGGELFFGEGSRLTVL.

This clonotype came up many times. The gene calls are TRBV11-3 and TRBJ2-2; no clear D gene. V was shortened by 5 bases and J by 1 base, with 20 bases between the two germline ends. The length of the CDR3 is 18 residues. Looked up from germline, CDR1 is SGHNT and CDR2 is YENEEA. CDR3 loop: CASSAYPLVGLNTGELFF. CDR3 DNA sequence: TGTGCCAGCAGCGCCTACCCCCTTGTAGGTCTGAACACCGGGGAGCTGTTTTTT.

This clonotype was seen only a few times. V usage is TRBV4-1 and J usage is TRBJ2-7; D gene unclear. Germline V lookup: CDR1 MGHRA, CDR2 YSYEKL. The CDR3 is 13 residues long. Trimming stripped 2 bases from V and 4 bases from J, with 9 bases between. The CDR3 here is CASSQSPPYEQYF. In DNA form, the CDR3 reads TGCGCCAGCAGCCAATCCCCCCCTTACGAGCAGTACTTC.

This clonotype was seen at least ten times. The chain joins TRBV30 to TRBJ1-2; D is unclear. The ends were cut back, 2 bases at V and 5 bases at J, with 6 bases in the middle. The germline V gene encodes CDR1 GTSNPN and CDR2 SVGIG (reference sequence). CDR3 length: 11 residues. CDR3 coding DNA: TGTGCCTGGAGTATTAATTATGGCTACACCTTC. It translates to CAWSINYGYTF.

This clonotype occurred a few times. A much larger clone differs by one base, so this may be a read error. This chain joins TRBV6-1 and TRBJ2-2; TRBD2 agrees at 12 bases. CDR3 size: 15 residues. Germline V gives CDR1 MNHNS, CDR2 SASEGT. V lost 4 bases to trimming and J lost 3 bases; unmatched junction nucleotides: 0. This chain's CDR3 is CASSGLAGDTGELFF. The CDR3 bases are TGTGCCAGCAGTGGACTAGCGGGAGACACCGGGGAGCTGTTTTTT.

The table lists this clonotype with a few counts. The chain links TRBV5-1 to TRBJ2-2; TRBD1 aligns across 10 bases. This CDR3 region has 18 residues. Germline V lookup: CDR1 SGHRS, CDR2 YFSETQ. V was pared by 4 bases and J by 3 bases, with 12 bases of the junction left unmatched. CDR3 amino acids: CASSPPPATGGYTGELFF. CDR3 DNA sequence: TGCGCCAGCAGCCCCCCCCCCGCGACAGGGGGCTACACCGGGGAGCTGTTTTTT.

This clonotype was detected only a few times. This sequence joins TRBV5-1 and TRBJ1-6; maybe TRBD1 (5 bases). Germline lookup yields CDR1 SGHRS and CDR2 YFSETQ. This CDR3 comprises 13 residues. The ends were cut back, 5 bases at V and 7 bases at J, with 10 bases in the middle. The CDR3 is CASRGQDNSPLHF. The DNA of the CDR3 is TGCGCCAGCAGGGGGCAGGACAATTCACCCCTCCACTTT.

The table lists this clonotype with many counts. V usage is TRBV30 and J usage is TRBJ1-6; the D is unclear. With 0 bases removed from V and 0 bases from J, the gap between germline ends came to 12 bases. CDR3 length: 17 residues. Germline V gene lookup returns CDR1 GTSNPN and CDR2 SVGIG (reference sequence). In DNA form, the CDR3 reads TGTGCCTGGAGTGTACGTGGCGTGAGCTCCTATAATTCACCCCTCCACTTT. The encoded protein is CAWSVRGVSSYNSPLHF.

The sample holds many counts of this clonotype. V is TRBV25-1 and J is TRBJ1-1; D unclear. From germline, CDR1 is MGHDK and CDR2 SYGVNS. V was cut by 4 bases and J by 5 bases, with 17 bases left in between. The CDR3 length is 15 residues. The CDR3 protein is CASSARTLFGTEAFF. As DNA, the CDR3 is TGTGCCAGCAGTGCGAGGACTCTATTTGGGACTGAAGCTTTCTTT.

In this sample, this clonotype turned up a few times. V and J are TRBV4-1 and TRBJ2-7; TRBD1 matches at 7 bases. Germline-derived CDR1 and CDR2 are MGHRA and YSYEKL. CDR3 length: 16 amino acids. V trimming: 3 bases; J trimming: 2 bases; junction bases outside the gene matches: 10. CDR3 DNA sequence: TGCGCCAGCAGCCAGAGGCTACAGGGGATCCCCTACGAGCAGTACTTC. This sequence encodes CASSQRLQGIPYEQYF.

This clonotype was observed a few times. The CDR3 DNA reads TGTGCCAGCAGTGACCCCGGACAGGGAGGGTCCTATGGCTACACCTTC. Protein sequence: CASSDPGQGGSYGYTF. This chain links TRBV6-1 with TRBJ1-2, with 8 positions matching TRBD1. Germline lookup yields CDR1 MNHNS and CDR2 SASEGT. This CDR3 spans 16 amino acids. The junction had 10 bases not matched to a gene; V was cut back by 3 bases and J by 4 bases.

This clonotype was counted ten times or more. This sequence joins TRBV20-1 and TRBJ2-3, with 7 bases matching TRBD2. The V segment lost 6 bases and the J segment 3 bases; nucleotides outside the gene matches: 3. Germline V gives CDR1 DFQATT, CDR2 SNEGSKA (reference sequence). This CDR3 is built from 12 residues. The CDR3 reads CSAGAGTDTQYF. The CDR3 DNA is TGCAGTGCGGGAGCGGGGACAGATACGCAGTATTTT.

This clonotype appeared a few times. A much larger clone sits a single nucleotide away, making a read error possible. The chain links TRBV27 to TRBJ2-3, with D possibly being TRBD1 or TRBD2 (5 bases each). The CDR3 extends over 14 amino acids. The germline V gene has CDR1 MNHEY and CDR2 SMNVEV (reference sequence). The CDR3 region is CASRLETRTGTQYF. In DNA, the CDR3 is TGTGCCAGCAGACTAGAAACTCGCACAGGTACGCAGTATTTT.

This clonotype was recorded many times. This chain links TRBV9 with TRBJ1-1, with a possible D match to TRBD1 (5 bases). Germline V gene sequence: CDR1 SGDLS, CDR2 YYNGEE. The CDR3 covers 14 residues. Trimming left V 4 bases short and J 4 bases short, with 14 bases between. Here the CDR3 DNA reads TGTGCCAGCAGCCTGGGGGTGAGAGTCACTGAAGCTTTCTTT. Protein: CASSLGVRVTEAFF.

This clonotype was seen at least ten times. The chain has TRBV11-2 and TRBJ2-5; 10 bases agree with TRBD2. Germline V lookup: CDR1 SGHAT, CDR2 FQNNGV. J was trimmed by 5 bases and V by 2 bases; bases with no gene match: 11. This CDR3 region has 17 residues. The CDR3 reads CASSLRGVTSGNETQYF. As DNA, the CDR3 is TGTGCCAGCAGCTTAAGGGGGGTAACTAGCGGGAATGAGACCCAGTACTTC.

This clonotype occurred many times. V is TRBV20-1 and J is TRBJ1-2; perhaps TRBD1 as D (6 bases). With 3 bases removed from V and 4 bases from J, the gap between germline ends came to 18 bases. This CDR3 has 15 residues. Germline CDR1 is DFQATT and CDR2 is SNEGSKA (reference sequence). The CDR3 nucleotides are TGCAGTGCTAGGGCCCCTACAGGGAGGAGCTATGGCTACACCTTC. Translated, it gives CSARAPTGRSYGYTF.

The table lists this clonotype with many counts. This chain uses TRBV12-3 or TRBV12-4 with TRBJ1-1; D possibly corresponds to TRBD1 (6 bases). The CDR3 runs 16 residues. Deletions cut 6 bases from V and 3 bases from J, with 20 bases between. Written as DNA, the CDR3 is TGTGCCAGCAGGTCGACAATGGGGGGCTGGTACACTGAAGCTTTCTTT. Translated, it gives CASRSTMGGWYTEAFF.

This clonotype came up a few times. The chain joins TRBV15 to TRBJ1-2, with D unclear. V was clipped by 1 base and J by 3 bases, with 9 bases between them. Germline V gives CDR1 LNHNV, CDR2 YYDKDF (reference sequence). The CDR3 contains 14 residues. CDR3 loop: CATSRVTGYYGYTF. The DNA of the CDR3 is TGTGCCACCAGCAGAGTTACCGGATACTATGGCTACACCTTC. Filled out from reference TRBV15 and TRBJ1-2, the complete variable domain reads DAMVIQNPRYQVTQFGKPVTLSCSQTLNHNVMYWYQQKSSQAPKLLFHYYDKDFNNEADTPDNFQSRRPNTSFCFLDIRSPGLGDTAMYLCATSRVTGYYGYTFGSGTRLTVV.

This chain connects TRBV6-9 to TRBJ2-2; 8 bases match TRBD2. Germline V gene data show CDR1 as MNHGY and CDR2 as SVAAGI. This CDR3 is 14 amino acids long. V trimming: 3 bases; J trimming: 5 bases; junction bases outside the gene matches: 2. The CDR3 loop reads CASSYGGGTGELFF. CDR3 in DNA: TGTGCCAGCAGTTACGGGGGGGGTACCGGGGAGCTGTTTTTT.